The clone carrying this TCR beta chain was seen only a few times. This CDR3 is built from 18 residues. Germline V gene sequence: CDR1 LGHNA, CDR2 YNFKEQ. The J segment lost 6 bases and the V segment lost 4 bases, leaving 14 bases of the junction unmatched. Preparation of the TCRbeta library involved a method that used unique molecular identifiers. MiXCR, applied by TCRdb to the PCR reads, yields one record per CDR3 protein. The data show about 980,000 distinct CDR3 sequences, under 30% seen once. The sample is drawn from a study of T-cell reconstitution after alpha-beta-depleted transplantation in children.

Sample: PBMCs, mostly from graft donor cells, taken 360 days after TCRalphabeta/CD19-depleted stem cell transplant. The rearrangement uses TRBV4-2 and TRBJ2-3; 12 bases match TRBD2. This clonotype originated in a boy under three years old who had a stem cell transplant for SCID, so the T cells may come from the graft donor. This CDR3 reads CASSPGLAGPSSWDTQYF. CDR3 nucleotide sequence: TGTGCCAGCAGCCCGGGACTAGCGGGCCCTTCGTCATGGGATACGCAGTATTTT.